A single sample gave rise to the 25 T cell receptor beta chains below, sequenced in a study of blood T cell repertoires in COVID-19. Method: immunoSEQ multiplex PCR; TCRdb's copy keeps in-frame clones and lacks some. The table includes 250,000 to 400,000 clones, approximately 89% detected once. Sequencing was carried out using peripheral blood. The receptors originated from a woman younger than 45 with COVID-19, enrolled during active disease.

The chain links TRBV27 to TRBJ1-6; 10 bases line up with TRBD1. The V gene end was trimmed by 5 bases and the J gene end by 4 bases; junction bases not matched to a gene: 8. CDR1 MNHEY and CDR2 SMNVEV come from the germline V gene (reference sequence). The CDR3 length is 17 residues. CDR3 protein: CASSPPGTGVYNSPLHF. DNA of the CDR3: TGTGCCAGCAGTCCCCCCGGGACAGGGGTTTATAATTCACCCCTCCACTTT.

V usage is TRBV2 and J usage is TRBJ1-5, with a weak D call TRBD1 (6 bases). The CDR3 consists of 13 residues. Germline-derived CDR1 and CDR2 are SNHLY and FYNNEI. V lost 5 bases and J 7 bases, leaving 12 bases between the germline ends. Here the CDR3 reads CASSPGVGQPQHF. Written as DNA, the CDR3 is TGTGCCAGCAGTCCAGGGGTGGGGCAGCCCCAGCATTTT. The full variable domain, with the rest looked up from reference TRBV2 and TRBJ1-5, is EPEVTQTPSHQVTQMGQEVILRCVPISNHLYFYWYRQILGQKVEFLVSFYNNEISEKSEIFDDQFSVERPDGSNFTLKIRSTKLEDSAMYFCASSPGVGQPQHFGDGTRLSIL.

The CDR3 here is CASNPPNTEKLFF. CDR3 DNA sequence: TGTGCCAGTAACCCCCCCAACACTGAAAAACTGTTTTTT. The chain employs TRBV19 and TRBJ1-4, with D hard to call. Germline CDR1 and CDR2: LNHDA and SQIVND (reference sequence). The CDR3 consists of 13 residues. Trimming left V 7 bases short and J 7 bases short, with 13 bases between.

This clone showed up just a few times. V is TRBV3-1 (or the pseudogene TRBV3-2) and J is TRBJ1-3, with D unresolved. Germline V gene lookup returns CDR1 LGHDT and CDR2 YNNKEL (reference sequence). Trimming cost V 1 base and J 6 bases, with 4 bases left between them. CDR3 length: 12 residues. CDR3 loop: CASSQASNTIYF. The DNA of the CDR3 is TGTGCCAGCAGCCAAGCTTCAAACACCATATATTTT.

This clone has just one count. The chain is built from TRBV5-1 and TRBJ2-5; D might be TRBD2 (6 bases). Germline loops: CDR1 SGHRS, CDR2 YFSETQ. The CDR3 consists of 14 residues. Trimming took 4 bases from V and 8 from J, leaving 18 bases between them. CDR3 nucleotides: TGCGCCAGCAGCCTGGCGGAGGGTGGGTCAACCCAGTACTTC. Encoded protein: CASSLAEGGSTQYF.

The CDR3 DNA follows: TGTGCCAGCAGCACCCGAATCGGGTTAGCGGGGGAGTGGGAGACCCAGTACTTC. The encoded protein is CASSTRIGLAGEWETQYF. The rearrangement joins TRBV21-1 to TRBJ2-5; TRBD2, the table's D call, was not compared with the DNA. TRBV21-1 is deemed a pseudogene. The CDR3 is 18 amino acids.

The chain carries TRBV29-1 and TRBJ2-2; TRBD1 aligns across 7 bases. The CDR3 is made up of 16 amino acids. Germline trimming cut 2 bases from V and 6 bases from J; bases unmatched to any gene: 12. The germline gives CDR1 SQVTM, CDR2 ANQGSEA. Here the CDR3 reads CSVEITGTVGSGELFF. The CDR3 coding sequence is TGCAGCGTTGAAATAACCGGGACAGTGGGTTCCGGGGAGCTGTTTTTT.

About this clone: Other DNA sequences of this sample code for an identical CDR3. The chain recombines TRBV7-9 with TRBJ1-2; the D gene is possibly TRBD1 (5 bases). CDR1 SEHNR and CDR2 FQNEAQ come from the germline V gene (reference sequence). The CDR3 length is 14 residues. With 5 bases removed from V and 2 bases from J, the gap between germline ends came to 12 bases. CDR3 DNA: TGTGCCAGCAGCCCTCTGGGGGGAAACTATGGCTACACCTTC. Translated, it gives CASSPLGGNYGYTF.

The chain uses TRBV6-5 and TRBJ2-6; TRBD1 agrees at 7 bases. The CDR3 is made up of 16 amino acids. With V trimmed by 4 bases and J by 1 base, 4 bases remained unmatched. CDR1 and CDR2 from the germline V gene are MNHEY and SVGAGI. The CDR3 spells CASSWGQFSGANVLTF. Here the CDR3 DNA reads TGTGCCAGCAGTTGGGGACAGTTTTCTGGGGCCAACGTCCTGACTTTC.

This chain connects TRBV4-1 to TRBJ2-2, with D perhaps matching TRBD1 (6 bases). V was pared by 0 bases and J by 6 bases, with 8 bases between. There are 14 residues in the CDR3. Germline V gene data show CDR1 as MGHRA and CDR2 as YSYEKL. CDR3 residues: CASSQDRGAGELFF. For the CDR3, the DNA is TGCGCCAGCAGCCAAGACAGGGGAGCCGGGGAGCTGTTTTTT.

The rearrangement joins TRBV5-1 to TRBJ1-3; D uncertain. CDR3 length equals 14 residues. Trimming took 7 bases from V and 0 from J, leaving 11 bases between them. Germline CDR1 and CDR2: SGHRS and YFSETQ. The CDR3 here is CASSDSISGNTIYF. CDR3 in DNA: TGCGCCAGCTCCGACTCTATCTCTGGAAACACCATATATTTT.

The chain combines TRBV5-6 with TRBJ2-5, with D possibly being TRBD2 (5 bases). Germline loops: CDR1 SGHDT, CDR2 YYEEEE. Trimming left V 2 bases short and J 0 bases short, with 11 bases between. This CDR3 has 15 residues. DNA for the CDR3: TGTGCCAGCAGCTTACGGGAACCGTACCAAGAGACCCAGTACTTC. This gives the protein CASSLREPYQETQYF. The whole variable domain, filled in from reference TRBV5-6 and TRBJ2-5, reads DAGVTQSPTHLIKTRGQQVTLRCSPKSGHDTVSWYQQALGQGPQFIFQYYEEEERQRGNFPDRFSGHQFPNYSSELNVNALLLGDSALYLCASSLREPYQETQYFGPGTRLLVL.

The V call is TRBV18, the J call TRBJ1-2; 8 positions match TRBD1. The germline CDR1 and CDR2 sequences are KGHSH and LQKENI. Losses at the gene ends were 2 bases for V and 7 bases for J; bases not matched to a gene: 3. CDR3 length: 13 residues. In DNA form, the CDR3 reads TGTGCCAGCTCACCAAGACAGGGGAGTGGCTACACCTTC. Protein product: CASSPRQGSGYTF.

The chain employs TRBV5-4 and TRBJ1-1; TRBD1 matches at 8 bases. The J segment lost 4 bases and the V segment lost 4 bases, leaving 6 bases of the junction unmatched. Per germline, CDR1 SGHNT and CDR2 YYREEE (reference sequence). CDR3 length: 14 residues. CDR3 nucleotide sequence: TGTGCCAGCAGCGCTAAAACAGGGGGCACTGAAGCTTTCTTT. This codes for CASSAKTGGTEAFF.

The CDR3, as DNA: TGTGCCAGCTCCGTACAGGGAAACACCATATATTTT. It yields the protein CASSVQGNTIYF. The rearrangement links TRBV18 to TRBJ1-3; D is ambiguous. Trimming stripped 6 bases from V and 4 bases from J, with 7 bases between. This CDR3 spans 12 amino acids. Germline loops: CDR1 KGHSH, CDR2 LQKENI.

V gene TRBV6-6 combines with J gene TRBJ1-1; TRBD1 matches at 9 bases. CDR3 size: 14 residues. From germline, CDR1 is MNHNY and CDR2 SVGAGI (reference sequence). Trimming at V came to 7 bases and at J to 5 bases, leaving 8 bases not matched to a gene. The CDR3 nucleotides read TGTGCCAGCACCGCAGGGGGACAGGGAACTGAAGCTTTCTTT. Protein: CASTAGGQGTEAFF.

The genes are TRBV27 and TRBJ1-2; D unresolved. The germline CDR1 and CDR2 sequences are MNHEY and SMNVEV (reference sequence). The V end was cut by 5 bases, the J end by 1 base, with 8 bases between. The CDR3 has 13 amino acids. CDR3 amino acids: CASSRVFNYGYTF. Here the CDR3 DNA reads TGTGCCAGCAGTCGGGTTTTTAACTATGGCTACACCTTC.

The chain recombines TRBV10-2 with TRBJ1-1, with D hard to call. Trimming pared 2 bases from V and 7 bases from J, leaving 11 bases between. The V gene's germline CDR1 is WSHSY and CDR2 SAAADI. The CDR3 extends over 13 amino acids. The CDR3 reads CASSEPQKNEAFF. CDR3 sequence (DNA): TGCGCCAGCAGTGAGCCTCAGAAAAATGAAGCTTTCTTT.

The chain couples TRBV7-2 to TRBJ2-5; 9 positions agree with TRBD1. With 5 bases clipped from V and 5 bases from J, the junction kept 9 bases outside the gene matches. Germline CDR1 and CDR2: SGHTA and FQGNSA. This CDR3 region has 15 residues. DNA of the CDR3: TGTGCCAGCAGCGCACAGGGGGCCATGGGGGAGACCCAGTACTTC. Translated, it gives CASSAQGAMGETQYF.

The chain recombines TRBV18 with TRBJ1-2, with D possibly TRBD1 on 6 matching bases. V was cut by 3 bases and J by 6 bases, with 17 bases left in between. CDR1 is KGHSH and CDR2 is LQKENI in the germline V gene. The CDR3 consists of 15 residues. The CDR3 is CASSPIRQVAHGYTF. The CDR3 nucleotides read TGTGCCAGCTCACCCATACGACAGGTTGCTCATGGCTACACCTTC.

The rearrangement uses TRBV6-2 or TRBV6-3 and TRBJ2-5; TRBD1 aligns across 10 bases. The germline V gene encodes CDR1 MNHEY and CDR2 SVGEGT. V was clipped by 2 bases and J by 5 bases; unmatched bases: 8. The CDR3 spans 16 residues. Written as DNA, the CDR3 is TGTGCCAGCAGTTACCCCGGGACAGGGGTTGGGGAGACCCAGTACTTC. Encoded protein: CASSYPGTGVGETQYF.

As to this clone: Other DNA sequences in this specimen translate into the identical CDR3. The chain employs TRBV5-6 and TRBJ1-2; weak D call: TRBD1 (5 bases). Trimming took 5 bases from V and 1 from J, leaving 9 bases between them. CDR1 and CDR2 (germline): SGHDT, YYEEEE. The CDR3 covers 13 residues. CDR3 sequence (DNA): TGTGCCAGCAGTCTGGACAATAACTATGGCTACACCTTC. Protein sequence: CASSLDNNYGYTF.

The J gene is TRBJ2-7, the V gene TRBV2; no firm D call. Trimming took off 6 bases at V and 1 base at J, with 25 bases between the two ends. CDR3 length equals 18 residues. Germline lookup yields CDR1 SNHLY and CDR2 FYNNEI. CDR3 in DNA: TGTGCCAGCAGCGTTCCCAACTTTAGGAGTTCAAGGTCCTACGAGCAGTACGTC. Translating it yields CASSVPNFRSSRSYEQYV.

The J gene is TRBJ2-1, the V gene TRBV3-1 (or the pseudogene TRBV3-2); 9 nucleotides match TRBD1. V shed 1 base and J 9 bases; nucleotides not matched to a gene: 7. Germline V gene data show CDR1 as LGHDT and CDR2 as YNNKEL (reference sequence). The length of the CDR3 is 15 residues. This CDR3 is CASSQVGTGRVEQFF. The CDR3 DNA follows: TGTGCCAGCAGCCAAGTGGGGACAGGGCGGGTTGAGCAGTTCTTC.

This clone was counted between two and nine times. V is TRBV30 and J is TRBJ1-5; D is perhaps TRBD1 (6 bases). V lost 8 bases, J lost 6 bases, and 14 bases lay in between. The germline V gene encodes CDR1 GTSNPN and CDR2 SVGIG (reference sequence). The CDR3 extends over 12 amino acids. The CDR3 nucleotides read TGTGCCATACAGGGTTTGGGTCAGCCCCAGCATTTT. Residues: CAIQGLGQPQHF.